One sample yielded the 16 T cell receptor beta chains listed below, sequenced in a study of response to subunit inactivated influenza vaccine. Via MiXCR, TCRdb re-called the RT-PCR reads, giving one row per CDR3 protein. The sample includes approximately 490,000 distinct CDR3 sequences, roughly 7.9% of them seen just once. Sequencing was performed on PBMCs from blood, taken roughly 24 months after vaccination. The receptors here all came from a man aged 50-75 years who received an inactivated influenza vaccine.

This clonotype was counted a few times. The chain uses TRBV20-1 and TRBJ2-3; 8 nucleotides match TRBD1. V shed 0 bases, J shed 8 bases, and the junction held 13 bases outside the gene matches. This CDR3 contains 16 residues. The germline gives CDR1 DFQATT, CDR2 SNEGSKA (reference sequence). As DNA, the CDR3 is TGCAGTGCTAGAGATCTGCAGGGGGCGGTAGCAGTTACGCAGTATTTT. Protein sequence: CSARDLQGAVAVTQYF.

The chain couples TRBV7-6 to TRBJ2-7; tentative D call: TRBD2 (6 bases). Trimming left V 1 base short and J 0 bases short, with 13 bases between. Per germline, CDR1 SGHVS and CDR2 FNYEAQ. The CDR3 is 16 amino acids. This CDR3 is CASSLDGIGGSYEQYF. CDR3 nucleotide sequence: TGTGCCAGCAGCTTAGACGGGATCGGGGGCTCCTACGAGCAGTACTTC.

The sample holds many counts of this clonotype. The chain carries TRBV5-1 and TRBJ2-1, with D perhaps matching TRBD1 or TRBD2 (6 bases each). The CDR3 is made up of 12 amino acids. CDR1 SGHRS and CDR2 YFSETQ come from the germline V gene. The V and J ends lost 3 bases and 8 bases respectively, with 9 bases between them. The CDR3 DNA sequence: TGCGCCAGCAGCTCCGGGGGCTATGAGCAGTTCTTC. As protein: CASSSGGYEQFF.

This clonotype occurred a few times. The chain joins TRBV24-1 to TRBJ2-5; 8 bases fit TRBD2. Per germline, CDR1 KGHDR and CDR2 SFDVKD. This CDR3 is built from 14 residues. V was pared by 4 bases and J by 4 bases, with 4 bases of the junction left unmatched. CDR3 DNA: TGTGCCACCAGTGAGGGCGGGAGGTTAGAGACCCAGTACTTC. The encoded protein is CATSEGGRLETQYF.

This clonotype occurred a few times. The chain joins TRBV30 to TRBJ2-5; a weak D match, TRBD2 (6 bases). Germline loops: CDR1 GTSNPN, CDR2 SVGIG (reference sequence). V lost 1 base and J 0 bases, leaving 9 bases between the germline ends. The CDR3 totals 14 residues. CDR3 in DNA: TGTGCCTGGAGTGCGCGGGGCAACCAAGAGACCCAGTACTTC. Translating gives CAWSARGNQETQYF.

The gene calls are TRBV20-1 and TRBJ2-3; 9 bases line up with TRBD2. The germline V gene has CDR1 DFQATT and CDR2 SNEGSKA (reference sequence). The CDR3 extends over 19 amino acids. V shed 0 bases, J shed 6 bases, and the junction held 19 bases outside the gene matches. The CDR3 spells CSARDVIGAGGALWDTQYF. The CDR3 DNA is TGCAGTGCTAGAGATGTTATCGGTGCGGGAGGGGCCTTGTGGGATACGCAGTATTTT.

There are a few counts of this clonotype. The rearrangement uses TRBV21-1 and TRBJ2-7; the D call of TRBD2 is as the table states it, not checked on the DNA. TRBV21-1 has pseudogene status. There are 13 residues in the CDR3. This CDR3 reads CASSNLSQGEQYF. CDR3 coding DNA: TGTGCCAGCAGCAATCTATCCCAGGGAGAGCAGTACTTC.

In its sample, this clonotype was seen a few times. J is TRBJ2-2 and V is TRBV10-1; D gene ambiguous. The CDR3 has 13 amino acids. Trimming left V 5 bases short and J 8 bases short, with 12 bases between. Germline loops: CDR1 WNHNN, CDR2 SYGVQD (reference sequence). As DNA, the CDR3 is TGCGCCAGCAGTCCTACTGCTTCGGGGGAGCTGTTTTTT. As protein: CASSPTASGELFF.

This clonotype was observed many times. The V gene is TRBV11-1, the J gene TRBJ2-7; maybe TRBD2 (6 bases). Germline loops: CDR1 SGHAT, CDR2 FQDESV (reference sequence). Trimming stripped 0 bases from V and 2 bases from J, with 8 bases between. This CDR3 has 14 amino acids. CDR3 coding DNA: TGTGCCAGCAGCTTAGCCGGGAGTACCTACGAGCAGTACTTC. Its protein is CASSLAGSTYEQYF.

This clonotype was seen a handful of times. The chain links TRBV18 to TRBJ2-7, with 13 bases matching TRBD2. V lost 4 bases, J lost 6 bases, and 3 bases stayed unmatched. CDR1 and CDR2 (germline): KGHSH, LQKENI. The CDR3 consists of 14 residues. CDR3 nucleotides: TGTGCCAGCTCACAACTAGCGGGAGGGTTCGAGCAGTACTTC. Protein sequence: CASSQLAGGFEQYF.

This chain uses TRBV7-2 with TRBJ2-5; TRBD2 matches at 10 bases. Looked up from germline, CDR1 is SGHTA and CDR2 is FQGNSA. V shed 6 bases and J 0 bases; nucleotides not matched to a gene: 7. The CDR3 sequence is 16 residues long. DNA for the CDR3: TGTGCCAGCAGTCTTCTAGCGGGGGCACACCAAGAGACCCAGTACTTC. Protein: CASSLLAGAHQETQYF.

The chain is built from TRBV4-1 and TRBJ2-5; maybe TRBD2 (5 bases). Germline V CDR1 and CDR2: MGHRA, YSYEKL. The CDR3 loop spans 14 amino acids. The V gene lost 3 bases and the J gene lost 5 bases, with 13 bases spanning the gap. The CDR3 here is CASSQGRRRETQYF. The CDR3 coding sequence is TGCGCCAGCAGCCAGGGGAGACGCAGGGAGACCCAGTACTTC.

The sample holds many counts of this clonotype. The chain has TRBV15 and TRBJ1-1; perhaps TRBD1 as D (5 bases). V dropped 0 bases and J dropped 0 bases, with 8 bases sitting between them. The CDR3 has 15 residues. Germline CDR1 and CDR2: LNHNV and YYDKDF (reference sequence). In nucleotides, the CDR3 is TGTGCCACCAGCAGAGAGGCAGGGATGAACACTGAAGCTTTCTTT. This gives the protein CATSREAGMNTEAFF.

In this sample, this clonotype turned up a few times. Here the CDR3 reads CASSYLARSQETQYF. The CDR3 nucleotides are TGTGCCAGCAGTTACCTAGCCAGGAGTCAAGAGACCCAGTACTTC. This sequence joins TRBV12-3 or TRBV12-4 and TRBJ2-5; D is perhaps TRBD2 (5 bases). V was pared by 4 bases and J by 2 bases, with 14 bases between. The CDR3 spans 15 residues.

The rearrangement links TRBV4-3 to TRBJ2-3; possibly TRBD1 for D (5 bases). Trimming pared 4 bases from V and 3 bases from J, leaving 17 bases between. CDR1 LGHNA and CDR2 YSLEER come from the germline V gene. CDR3 length equals 16 residues. The CDR3: CASSLVAQGRTDTQYF. CDR3 coding DNA: TGCGCCAGCAGCCTTGTGGCGCAGGGTCGGACAGATACGCAGTATTTT.

The rearrangement joins TRBV24-1 to TRBJ2-6; no definite D call. V was pared by 4 bases and J by 0 bases, with 18 bases between. This CDR3 is built from 19 residues. The germline V gene has CDR1 KGHDR and CDR2 SFDVKD. CDR3 in amino acids: CATSDHPGRTFSGANVLTF. CDR3 DNA sequence: TGTGCCACCAGTGACCATCCCGGACGGACCTTCTCTGGGGCCAACGTCCTGACTTTC.